Presented here are 21 T cell receptor beta chains from one specimen sequenced in a study of CD8 T cells in Susac syndrome. Random-hexamer reverse transcription was applied to 0.5 to 1 ug RNA. TCRdb re-analysed the immunoSEQ multiplex PCR reads in MiXCR, keeping a single row per CDR3 protein. The profile shows about 80,000 distinct CDR3 sequences, approximately 94% of them singletons. The source material was CD8+ T cells from PBMCs. The source of these receptors is a human donor in good health.

The rearrangement uses TRBV6-1 and TRBJ2-7, with TRBD1 as a possible D gene (5 bases). Trimming left V 6 bases short and J 1 base short, with 16 bases between. The CDR3 sequence is 15 residues long. Germline V lookup: CDR1 MNHNS, CDR2 SASEGT. The CDR3 nucleotides read TGTGCCAGCAGGGATCATTTGACAGTTTCCTACGAGCAGTACTTC. Protein sequence: CASRDHLTVSYEQYF.

This clonotype was observed once. The CDR3 DNA is TGTGCCAGCAGTCCTCGGGCAGCCCGACTTACCTACGAGCAGTACGTC. Protein sequence: CASSPRAARLTYEQYV. The J gene is TRBJ2-7, the V gene TRBV28; no firm D call. V was shortened by 5 bases and J by 2 bases, with 19 bases between the two germline ends. This CDR3 is 16 amino acids long. Germline-derived CDR1 and CDR2 are MDHEN and SYDVKM.

The chain uses TRBV20-1 and TRBJ2-7, with D unresolved. There are 13 residues in the CDR3. The V gene lost 0 bases and the J gene lost 0 bases, with 6 bases spanning the gap. Germline CDR1 reads DFQATT; CDR2 reads SNEGSKA (reference sequence). The CDR3 DNA sequence: TGCAGTGCTAGAGACCAGAGCTCCTACGAGCAGTACGTC. Its translation is CSARDQSSYEQYV.

This clonotype was seen just once. The rearrangement joins TRBV29-1 to TRBJ1-1, with a tentative D call TRBD1 (6 bases). Looked up from germline, CDR1 is SQVTM and CDR2 is ANQGSEA. The CDR3 runs 11 residues. The ends were cut back, 3 bases at V and 7 bases at J, with 9 bases in the middle. CDR3 residues: CSVERTVEAFF. CDR3 DNA sequence: TGCAGCGTTGAGCGGACAGTTGAAGCTTTCTTT.

The rearrangement uses TRBV5-6 and TRBJ2-1; TRBD2 aligns across 9 bases. V shed 0 bases, J shed 4 bases, and the junction held 8 bases outside the gene matches. CDR1 is SGHDT and CDR2 is YYEEEE in the germline V gene. The CDR3 loop spans 17 amino acids. The CDR3 DNA sequence: TGTGCCAGCAGCTTGGGGGTTAGCGGGGGCCGATACAATGAGCAGTTCTTC. Amino acid sequence: CASSLGVSGGRYNEQFF.

The rearrangement uses TRBV28 and TRBJ2-3; 12 bases agree with TRBD2. Per germline, CDR1 MDHEN and CDR2 SYDVKM. The CDR3 runs 15 residues. V gave up 5 bases and J gave up 5 bases; unmatched junction bases: 5. DNA of the CDR3: TGTGCCAGCAGTGCTCGACTAGCGGGAGTAGATACGCAGTATTTT. Protein product: CASSARLAGVDTQYF. Together with reference TRBV28 and TRBJ2-3, the CDR3 gives the full variable domain: DVKVTQSSRYLVKRTGEKVFLECVQDMDHENMFWYRQDPGLGLRLIYFSYDVKMKEKGDIPEGYSVSREKKERFSLILESASTNQTSMYLCASSARLAGVDTQYFGPGTRLTVL.

The chain uses TRBV15 and TRBJ2-1; weak D call: TRBD2 (5 bases). Germline V lookup: CDR1 LNHNV, CDR2 YYDKDF (reference sequence). The CDR3 consists of 14 residues. Trimming shortened V by 4 bases and J by 0 bases, and 7 bases separated the two germline ends. The CDR3 protein is CATSIGSSYNEQFF. CDR3 bases: TGTGCCACCAGCATTGGGAGCTCCTACAATGAGCAGTTCTTC.

This sequence joins TRBV28 and TRBJ2-5; weak D call: TRBD2 (5 bases). V lost 3 bases and J lost 7, with 18 bases in between. CDR1 is MDHEN, CDR2 SYDVKM, per germline. CDR3 size: 15 residues. In nucleotides, the CDR3 is TGTGCCAGCAGTTTTACGAGCGAGTCGGGGTGGACCCAGTACTTC. Protein sequence: CASSFTSESGWTQYF.

The rearrangement joins TRBV23-1 to TRBJ1-2; D gene uncertain. TRBV23-1 counts as an open reading frame of uncertain function. V gave up 7 bases and J gave up 8 bases, with 23 bases separating them. The CDR3 is made up of 15 amino acids. The CDR3 here is CASISSTCRWSGYTF. Written as DNA, the CDR3 is TGCGCCAGCATCTCATCGACATGCCGGTGGTCGGGCTACACCTTC.

In DNA, the CDR3 is TGTGCCAGCAGCTTTTTGGGACAGGGAATTGGTGGAGTTCCCGAAACTGACGGGGAGCTGTTTTTT. Its protein is CASSFLGQGIGGVPETDGELFF. This chain uses TRBV7-9 with TRBJ2-2, with 9 bases aligning to TRBD1. Germline CDR1 reads SEHNR; CDR2 reads FQNEAQ (reference sequence). V lost 3 bases and J lost 7; bases outside the gene matches: 27. The CDR3 sequence is 22 residues long. Complete variable domain (other parts from reference TRBV7-9 and TRBJ2-2): DTGVSQNPRHKITKRGQNVTFRCDPISEHNRLYWYRQTLGQGPEFLTYFQNEAQLEKSRLLSDRFSAERPKGSFSTLEIQRTEQGDSAMYLCASSFLGQGIGGVPETDGELFFGEGSRLTVL.

J is TRBJ2-7 and V is TRBV27; TRBD2 might be the D (7 bases). The V gene lost 2 bases and the J gene lost 4 bases, with 18 bases spanning the gap. There are 16 residues in the CDR3. Germline V CDR1 and CDR2: MNHEY, SMNVEV (reference sequence). The CDR3 is CASSLVPSGGAYEQYF. The CDR3, as DNA: TGTGCCAGCAGTTTAGTCCCCTCGGGGGGCGCTTACGAGCAGTACTTC.

The chain combines TRBV7-9 with TRBJ2-1; D is unresolved. V lost 0 bases, J lost 14 bases, and 11 bases lay in between. The CDR3 totals 12 residues. CDR1 is SEHNR, CDR2 FQNEAQ, per germline (reference sequence). The CDR3 region is CASSLAATWKFF. The CDR3 DNA reads as TGTGCCAGCAGCTTAGCGGCCACGTGGAAGTTCTTC. Supplemented by reference TRBV7-9 and TRBJ2-1, the full variable domain reads DTGVSQNPRHKITKRGQNVTFRCDPISEHNRLYWYRQTLGQGPEFLTYFQNEAQLEKSRLLSDRFSAERPKGSFSTLEIQRTEQGDSAMYLCASSLAATWKFFGPGTRLTVL.

This chain connects TRBV9 to TRBJ2-3; 10 positions match TRBD1. The CDR3 covers 16 residues. Losses at the gene ends were 4 bases for V and 4 bases for J; bases not matched to a gene: 9. The germline V gene encodes CDR1 SGDLS and CDR2 YYNGEE. CDR3 sequence: CASSPEDRGVSDTQYF. In DNA form, the CDR3 reads TGTGCCAGCAGCCCTGAGGACAGGGGGGTGTCAGATACGCAGTATTTT.

The rearrangement links TRBV6-5 to TRBJ2-1, with D possibly matching TRBD2 (6 bases). Germline assignment: CDR1 MNHEY and CDR2 SVGAGI. With 1 base removed from V and 3 bases from J, the gap between germline ends came to 10 bases. The CDR3 length is 15 residues. Written as DNA, the CDR3 is TGTGCCAGCAGTTACTACCGGGAGCTCTACAATGAGCAGTTCTTC. Amino acids: CASSYYRELYNEQFF.

The chain uses TRBV6-6 and TRBJ2-5; D perhaps matches TRBD1 (6 bases). The CDR3 runs 14 residues. Germline CDR1 and CDR2: MNHNY and SVGAGI (reference sequence). Trimming removed 7 bases at V and 1 base at J, with 13 bases between. The DNA of the CDR3 is TGTGCCAGCACCAAAAGACAGGTCCAAGAGACCCAGTACTTC. Encoded protein: CASTKRQVQETQYF.

The rearrangement uses TRBV29-1 and TRBJ2-1; the match to TRBD2 covers 10 bases. In germline, CDR1 is SQVTM, CDR2 ANQGSEA. The CDR3 is made up of 13 amino acids. CDR3 region: CSEGASGSLEQFF. The CDR3 DNA follows: TGCAGTGAAGGGGCTAGCGGGAGTCTTGAGCAGTTCTTC.

The chain has TRBV12-3 or TRBV12-4 and TRBJ1-2; perhaps TRBD1 as D (6 bases). This CDR3 spans 15 amino acids. V shed 7 bases and J shed 4 bases, with 19 bases lying between them. CDR3 protein: CASTLPRDTIYGYTF. DNA for the CDR3: TGTGCCAGCACCCTCCCCCGGGACACCATCTATGGCTACACCTTC.

The genes are TRBV4-1 and TRBJ1-1; TRBD1 aligns across 8 bases. J gave up 4 bases and V 4 bases, and 8 bases lay outside the gene matches. CDR3 length equals 15 residues. Germline loops: CDR1 MGHRA, CDR2 YSYEKL. CDR3 residues: CASSRRQGSATEAFF. The CDR3, as DNA: TGCGCCAGCAGCCGAAGACAGGGGTCGGCCACTGAAGCTTTCTTT.

The V and J genes are TRBV7-9 and TRBJ2-7, with TRBD1 identical over 7 bases. CDR1 and CDR2 from the germline V gene are SEHNR and FQNEAQ (reference sequence). V lost 6 bases, J lost 6 bases, and 11 bases stayed unmatched. The CDR3 runs 14 residues. The CDR3 is CASRLGTAPSEQYV. The CDR3 DNA sequence: TGTGCCAGCAGGCTCGGGACAGCACCGTCCGAGCAGTACGTC.

This CDR3 is CASSPLEGRSYEQYF. CDR3 in DNA: TGTGCCAGCAGCCCTCTGGAGGGTAGGTCCTACGAGCAGTACTTC. V and J are TRBV7-2 and TRBJ2-7, with D tentatively TRBD2 (6 bases). This CDR3 comprises 15 residues. Trimming removed 5 bases from V and 1 base from J, with 15 bases in between. CDR1 is SGHTA, CDR2 FQGNSA, per germline. The full variable domain, completed using reference TRBV7-2 and TRBJ2-7, is GAGVSQSPSNKVTEKGKDVELRCDPISGHTALYWYRQSLGQGLEFLIYFQGNSAPDKSGLPSDRFSAERTGGSVSTLTIQRTQQEDSAVYLCASSPLEGRSYEQYFGPGTRLTVT.

The chain is built from TRBV20-1 and TRBJ2-1, with D possibly TRBD2 on 6 matching bases. The J call could be wrong; TRBJ2-7 is a better fit for the DNA end. There are 13 residues in the CDR3. Germline V lookup: CDR1 DFQATT, CDR2 SNEGSKA (reference sequence). DNA of the CDR3: TGCAGTGCTAGAGATCGTGGGGGGTCAGAGCAGTACGTC. Translated: CSARDRGGSEQYV.